Shown below are 9 T cell receptor beta chains from a single sample sequenced in a study of cytomegalovirus exposure and HLA in healthy donors. Primers for the PCR totalled 60 Vbeta and 13 Jbeta. Measured with immunoSEQ multiplex PCR; TCRdb has only the in-frame clones, and not every one. The repertoire holds approximately 170,000 clones, about 65% seen once, with approximately 1.5% in the top ten. Sequences were obtained from PBMCs. The source of these receptors is a girl aged 10-17 years in good health and CMV-seronegative.

This sequence joins TRBV7-7 and TRBJ2-3; 10 bases map to TRBD2. The ends lost 5 bases at V and 2 bases at J; junction bases unmatched: 10. CDR3 size: 17 residues. Germline V gene sequence: CDR1 SSHAT, CDR2 FNYEAQ (reference sequence). The CDR3 DNA follows: TGTGCCAGCAGCCCTCTTAAGCGGGGGGGATACACAGATACGCAGTATTTT. Amino acids: CASSPLKRGGYTDTQYF. The full variable domain, its missing parts supplied by reference TRBV7-7 and TRBJ2-3, is GAGVSQSPRYKVTKRGQDVTLRCDPISSHATLYWYQQALGQGPEFLTYFNYEAQPDKSGLPSDRFSAERPEGSISTLTIQRTEQRDSAMYRCASSPLKRGGYTDTQYFGPGTRLTVL.

The J gene is TRBJ1-2, the V gene TRBV6-5, with D unclear. V was trimmed by 8 bases and J by 3 bases, leaving 16 bases between them. Germline V gene data show CDR1 as MNHEY and CDR2 as SVGAGI. The CDR3 is made up of 14 amino acids. CDR3 protein: CASFRRGLYYGYTF. In DNA form, the CDR3 reads TGTGCCAGCTTTAGACGAGGCCTCTACTATGGCTACACCTTC.

This clone appeared a few times. The CDR3 here is CASRPLILAGNDTGELFF. The CDR3 region has the DNA TGTGCCAGCAGACCGCTCATCTTAGCGGGAAATGACACCGGGGAGCTGTTTTTT. V usage is TRBV14 and J usage is TRBJ2-2, with 8 bases fitting TRBD2. V trimming: 6 bases; J trimming: 3 bases; junction bases outside the gene matches: 15. The CDR3 is made up of 18 amino acids. Looked up from germline, CDR1 is SGHDN and CDR2 is FVKESK.

The chain employs TRBV5-1 and TRBJ2-5, with D unclear. V was clipped by 0 bases and J by 0 bases, with 9 bases between them. Germline CDR1 and CDR2: SGHRS and YFSETQ. This CDR3 contains 15 residues. CDR3 region: CASSLVADYQETQYF. The CDR3 nucleotides are TGCGCCAGCAGCTTGGTGGCAGACTACCAAGAGACCCAGTACTTC.

Only a few counts were recorded for this clone. The chain is built from TRBV29-1 and TRBJ1-5, with 9 bases lining up with TRBD1. The CDR3 has 12 amino acids. Germline V gene lookup returns CDR1 SQVTM and CDR2 ANQGSEA. The junction had 2 bases not matched to a gene; V was cut back by 4 bases and J by 7 bases. The DNA for the CDR3 is TGCAGCGTTGGGACAGGGGAACAGCCCCAGCATTTT. It specifies CSVGTGEQPQHF.

The chain combines TRBV29-1 with TRBJ1-1, with D maybe TRBD1 (5 bases). Between the trimmed V and J ends, which lost 5 bases and 8 bases, there was a span of 18 bases. Germline loops: CDR1 SQVTM, CDR2 ANQGSEA. This CDR3 has 13 residues. The CDR3 loop reads CSVLQAGRPEAFF. The CDR3 DNA is TGCAGCGTTCTACAGGCAGGCCGCCCAGAAGCTTTCTTT.

The chain couples TRBV5-5 to TRBJ2-1; 10 bases align to TRBD2. Germline CDR1 is SGHKS and CDR2 is YYEKEE (reference sequence). The CDR3 is 14 amino acids. The junction had 3 bases not matched to a gene; V was cut back by 2 bases and J by 7 bases. CDR3 loop: CASSFPSGGNEQFF. The CDR3 DNA sequence: TGTGCCAGCAGCTTCCCTAGCGGGGGAAATGAGCAGTTCTTC.

This chain connects TRBV7-6 to TRBJ1-2; D remains ambiguous. The CDR3 runs 15 residues. Germline V gives CDR1 SGHVS, CDR2 FNYEAQ. Trimming removed 5 bases at V and 5 bases at J, with 18 bases between. The CDR3 sequence: CASSPRVDGVYGYTF. In DNA, the CDR3 is TGTGCCAGCAGCCCCCGGGTCGACGGGGTTTATGGCTACACCTTC.

As for this clone: This is likely a read error, given that the CDR3 carries no conserved phenylalanine or tryptophan at its end. No DNA is shown, since the ends of the CDR3 on it are uncertain; the CDR3 is the one TCRdb lists. This chain uses TRBV19 with TRBJ1-1; TRBD1, the D gene given by the table, was not confirmed from the DNA. The CDR3 sequence runs 15 residues, both termini included. CDR1 and CDR2 from the germline V gene are LNHDA and SQIVND (reference sequence). CDR3 in amino acids: CASSIAHLRDSPLTI.